This TCR beta chain appears in the sequencing data of a study of blood T cell repertoires in COVID-19. Assay: immunoSEQ multiplex PCR; the TCRdb copy retains only in-frame clones and omits some. In the table there are around 250,000 clones, about nine tenths of which are singletons. Germline CDR1 reads GTSNPN; CDR2 reads SVGIG (reference sequence). Trimming at V came to 3 bases and at J to 0 bases, leaving 2 bases not matched to a gene. The CDR3 covers 15 residues. Living in about 25 US areas, the participants were between roughly 18 and 89 years of age. V is TRBV30 and J is TRBJ2-2; the match to TRBD2 covers 9 bases. Sequenced material: PBMCs or T cells enriched from blood (not recorded which). The receptor comes from a human donor in a cohort exposed to, infected with or recovered from COVID-19 (not recorded which). The donor label of this sample is uncertain. CDR3 DNA: TGTGCCTGGAGAAGACTAGCGGCGAACACCGGGGAGCTGTTTTTT. Translated, it gives CAWRRLAANTGELFF.